The 27 T cell receptor beta chains given below trace back to one sample, sequenced in a study of T cells in tumors after PD-1 blockade. TCRdb's table, derived via immunoSEQ multiplex PCR, lists solely in-frame clones and lacks some. Of fewer than 15,000 clones in the sample, about 80% were seen once. The specimen comprised PBMCs, sampled after anti-PD-1 treatment. The receptors stem from a human donor with basal cell carcinoma.

The chain couples TRBV2 to TRBJ2-7; 10 bases fit TRBD2. J was trimmed by 7 bases and V by 6 bases; bases with no gene match: 9. Germline loops: CDR1 SNHLY, CDR2 FYNNEI. CDR3 size: 14 residues. CDR3 sequence reads: CASRNSGRVGEQYF. The CDR3 nucleotides are TGTGCCAGCAGGAACAGCGGGAGGGTTGGAGAGCAGTACTTC.

The V gene is TRBV4-1, the J gene TRBJ2-7, with TRBD2 matching over 9 bases. The CDR3 spans 16 residues. V lost 0 bases to trimming and J lost 7 bases; unmatched junction nucleotides: 10. The germline V gene encodes CDR1 MGHRA and CDR2 YSYEKL. In nucleotides, the CDR3 is TGCGCCAGCAGCCAAGATACAGGGCTAGCGGGACGGGAGCAGTACTTC. Amino acids: CASSQDTGLAGREQYF.

This chain uses TRBV9 with TRBJ1-1; a weak D match, TRBD1 (5 bases). Germline V gives CDR1 SGDLS, CDR2 YYNGEE. The CDR3 spans 16 residues. V was pared by 0 bases and J by 6 bases, with 18 bases between. The CDR3 coding sequence is TGTGCCAGCAGCGTAGGGGGAGAGGGGACTTCGGCTGAAGCTTTCTTT. Translated, it gives CASSVGGEGTSAEAFF. Variable domain in full (rest from reference TRBV9 and TRBJ1-1): DSGVTQTPKHLITATGQRVTLRCSPRSGDLSVYWYQQSLDQGLQFLIQYYNGEERAKGNILERFSAQQFPDLHSELNLSSLELGDSALYFCASSVGGEGTSAEAFFGQGTRLTVV.

V is TRBV6-6 and J is TRBJ2-3, with 9 nucleotides matching TRBD1. Germline V gene lookup returns CDR1 MNHNY and CDR2 SVGAGI (reference sequence). The CDR3 is 15 residues long. The V segment lost 6 bases and the J segment 3 bases; nucleotides outside the gene matches: 7. In nucleotides, the CDR3 is TGTGCCAGCAGGAGAACGGGACAGGGTACAGATACGCAGTATTTT. It yields the protein CASRRTGQGTDTQYF.

Worth noting for this clone: This same CDR3 is encoded by further DNA sequences in the sample. The chain carries TRBV2 and TRBJ2-1, with TRBD2 matching over 9 bases. Germline CDR1 is SNHLY and CDR2 is FYNNEI. V trimming: 8 bases; J trimming: 0 bases; junction bases outside the gene matches: 17. The CDR3 totals 19 residues. The DNA of the CDR3 is TGTGCCAGCTGTTATGGGGGGGCGCGGGAGGGGAGCTCCTACAATGAGCAGTTCTTC. It yields the protein CASCYGGAREGSSYNEQFF. Filled out from reference TRBV2 and TRBJ2-1, the complete variable domain reads EPEVTQTPSHQVTQMGQEVILRCVPISNHLYFYWYRQILGQKVEFLVSFYNNEISEKSEIFDDQFSVERPDGSNFTLKIRSTKLEDSAMYFCASCYGGAREGSSYNEQFFGPGTRLTVL.

The chain has TRBV4-1 and TRBJ2-2; D perhaps matches TRBD2 (6 bases). This CDR3 contains 13 residues. Trimming pared 4 bases from V and 8 bases from J, leaving 11 bases between. Germline V gene lookup returns CDR1 MGHRA and CDR2 YSYEKL. In DNA, the CDR3 is TGCGCCAGCAGCCCACGGGGGACGGGGGAGCTGTTTTTT. Translated: CASSPRGTGELFF.

The rearrangement links TRBV7-2 to TRBJ1-6; maybe TRBD1 (5 bases). Germline V gene lookup returns CDR1 SGHTA and CDR2 FQGNSA. Trimming took off 0 bases at V and 9 bases at J, with 18 bases between the two ends. The CDR3 length is 17 residues. The CDR3 sequence: CASSLAGGTPFSSPLHF. The DNA for the CDR3 is TGTGCCAGCAGCTTAGCGGGGGGGACCCCGTTTAGTTCACCCCTCCACTTT. The variable domain in full, with the rest retrieved from reference TRBV7-2 and TRBJ1-6, is GAGVSQSPSNKVTEKGKDVELRCDPISGHTALYWYRQSLGQGLEFLIYFQGNSAPDKSGLPSDRFSAERTGGSVSTLTIQRTQQEDSAVYLCASSLAGGTPFSSPLHFGNGTRLTVT.

This rearrangement joins TRBV7-2 to TRBJ2-7; unclear D gene. The CDR3 covers 13 residues. The V and J ends lost 1 base and 0 bases respectively, with 4 bases between them. Germline values: CDR1 SGHTA, CDR2 FQGNSA. The CDR3 loop reads CASSLGPSYEQYF. DNA of the CDR3: TGTGCCAGCAGCTTAGGGCCCTCCTACGAGCAGTACTTC.

With regard to this clone: An end of the junction does not agree with germline; a read error may underlie this. The chain has TRBV2 and TRBJ2-1; D possibly corresponds to TRBD2 (5 bases). This CDR3 is built from 11 residues. Per germline, CDR1 SNHLY and CDR2 FYNNEI. The chain's CDR3 is CASILARRSVF. The CDR3 bases are TGTGCCAGCATCCTAGCTCGCCGGTCCGTCTTC.

V is TRBV6-5 and J is TRBJ2-1, with D possibly being TRBD1 (6 bases). This CDR3 has 16 residues. The germline V gene has CDR1 MNHEY and CDR2 SVGAGI. Trimming cost V 0 bases and J 7 bases, with 16 bases left between them. CDR3 coding DNA: TGTGCCAGCAGTTACTCTGCAGGGGAAGGTGGTAATGAGCAGTTCTTC. It specifies CASSYSAGEGGNEQFF.

The chain links TRBV2 to TRBJ2-6, with no clear D. Per germline, CDR1 SNHLY and CDR2 FYNNEI. The CDR3 spans 19 residues. The V gene lost 8 bases and the J gene lost 2 bases, with 25 bases spanning the gap. The CDR3 spells CASLAELRRHRTGANVLTF. The CDR3 bases are TGTGCCAGCCTTGCGGAGCTACGGCGGCATAGGACTGGGGCCAACGTCCTGACTTTC.

V is TRBV6-2 or TRBV6-3 and J is TRBJ2-5; the D gene is possibly TRBD1 (5 bases). Germline-derived CDR1 and CDR2 are MNHEY and SVGEGT. The V end lost 0 bases, the J end lost 5 bases, and 13 bases lay between the germline ends. This CDR3 spans 15 amino acids. The CDR3, as DNA: TGTGCCAGCAGTTACTCGACCAGGGCGAGGGAGACCCAGTACTTC. It yields the protein CASSYSTRARETQYF.

DNA of the CDR3: TGTGCCAGCAGTTTTAGCGGGGGGATTGGCACAGATACGCAGTATTTT. Amino acid sequence: CASSFSGGIGTDTQYF. The chain recombines TRBV11-1 with TRBJ2-3, with 10 bases identical to TRBD2. Germline V gene data show CDR1 as SGHAT and CDR2 as FQDESV (reference sequence). Trimming at V came to 6 bases and at J to 1 base, leaving 7 bases not matched to a gene. This CDR3 contains 16 residues.

The V gene is TRBV12-3 or TRBV12-4, the J gene TRBJ1-6; no reliable D call. This CDR3 has 13 residues. V was clipped by 6 bases and J by 9 bases, with 12 bases between them. CDR3 DNA: TGTGCCAGCAGGCCAGACGGGAGTTCACCCCTCCACTTT. As protein: CASRPDGSSPLHF.

This rearrangement joins TRBV24-1 to TRBJ2-2; 10 bases line up with TRBD2. The CDR3 consists of 17 residues. Germline assignment: CDR1 KGHDR and CDR2 SFDVKD. V dropped 4 bases and J dropped 1; count of bases not matched to a gene: 5. CDR3 nucleotides: TGTGCCACCAGTGACTCCTGGACTAGCGGGAACACCGGGGAGCTGTTTTTT. Translated: CATSDSWTSGNTGELFF.

V usage is TRBV6-2 or TRBV6-3 and J usage is TRBJ1-1; no clear D. The CDR3 is 12 residues long. Germline-derived CDR1 and CDR2 are MNHEY and SVGEGT. The ends were cut back, 0 bases at V and 12 bases at J, with 11 bases in the middle. CDR3 nucleotide sequence: TGTGCCAGCAGTTACTCGGTTAGGGAAACTTTCTTT. Its protein product is CASSYSVRETFF.

Points on this clone: Other DNA sequences in this sample translate to the same CDR3. V and J are TRBV18 and TRBJ2-6, with D perhaps TRBD2 (5 bases). CDR1 is KGHSH, CDR2 LQKENI, per germline. This CDR3 has 15 residues. V was shortened by 6 bases and J by 4 bases, with 13 bases between the two germline ends. The CDR3 DNA reads as TGTGCCAGCTCGCCGGCGGGCTCAGGGGCCAACGTCCTGACTTTC. It is translated as CASSPAGSGANVLTF.

This rearrangement joins TRBV6-4 to TRBJ2-2; D ambiguous. V was clipped by 0 bases and J by 6 bases, with 11 bases between them. The CDR3 length is 15 residues. The germline CDR1 and CDR2 sequences are MRHNA and SNTAGT. The chain's CDR3 is CASSDSARMPGELFF. Written as DNA, the CDR3 is TGTGCCAGCAGTGACTCGGCCCGTATGCCCGGGGAGCTGTTTTTT.

This chain uses TRBV27 with TRBJ1-2; the match to TRBD1 covers 8 bases. V was clipped by 4 bases and J by 1 base; unmatched bases: 8. The CDR3 contains 16 residues. CDR1 and CDR2 (germline): MNHEY, SMNVEV (reference sequence). The CDR3 loop is CASSSGPGGGNYGYTF. The CDR3 region has the DNA TGTGCCAGCAGTTCTGGGCCAGGGGGCGGTAACTATGGCTACACCTTC.

This clone was seen once. Additional DNA sequences in this sample encode the identical CDR3. The chain uses TRBV21-1 and TRBJ2-7; the D call in the table, TRBD2, was not verified against the DNA. TRBV21-1 is a pseudogene locus. This CDR3 is built from 14 residues. The CDR3 DNA reads TGTGCCAGCAGCAGGAGGGGGGGTCCCGGGGAGCAGTACTTC. Translating gives CASSRRGGPGEQYF.

With respect to this clone: An end of the junction differs from the germline gene, which may be a read error. In nucleotides, the CDR3 is TGTGCCACCAGTTATGGGTGGGCGCGGGTGGGGAGCTCCTACAATGAGCAGTTCTTC. Translating it yields CATSYGWARVGSSYNEQFF. The gene calls are TRBV2 and TRBJ2-1; possibly TRBD2 for D (5 bases). CDR1 and CDR2 (germline): SNHLY, FYNNEI. This CDR3 has 19 residues. The full variable domain, with the rest looked up from reference TRBV2 and TRBJ2-1, is EPEVTQTPSHQVTQMGQEVILRCVPISNHLYFYWYRQILGQKVEFLVSFYNNEISEKSEIFDDQFSVERPDGSNFTLKIRSTKLEDSAMYFCATSYGWARVGSSYNEQFFGPGTRLTVL.

On this clone: A much larger clone is a single base away; this may be a read error. DNA of the CDR3: TGTGCCTGCTGTGATGGGGGGGCGCGGGAGGGGAGCTCCTACAATGAGCAGTTCTTC. Its translation is CACCDGGAREGSSYNEQFF. The chain recombines TRBV2 with TRBJ2-1; 9 nucleotides align to TRBD2. J was trimmed by 0 bases and V by 11 bases; bases with no gene match: 20. Germline V gene lookup returns CDR1 SNHLY and CDR2 FYNNEI. The CDR3 runs to 19 residues.

This chain links TRBV9 with TRBJ1-2, with a possible D match to TRBD1 (5 bases). Germline lookup yields CDR1 SGDLS and CDR2 YYNGEE. The CDR3 loop spans 14 amino acids. The V gene lost 4 bases and the J gene lost 8 bases, with 18 bases spanning the gap. CDR3 sequence reads: CASSSPGGVAGYTF. The CDR3 nucleotides read TGTGCCAGCAGCTCCCCTGGGGGGGTGGCAGGCTACACCTTC. Full variable domain (rest looked up from reference TRBV9 and TRBJ1-2): DSGVTQTPKHLITATGQRVTLRCSPRSGDLSVYWYQQSLDQGLQFLIQYYNGEERAKGNILERFSAQQFPDLHSELNLSSLELGDSALYFCASSSPGGVAGYTFGSGTRLTVV.

The chain's CDR3 is CASRPAGGNQETQYF. CDR3 bases: TGCGCCAGCAGACCGGCGGGGGGGAACCAAGAGACCCAGTACTTC. V and J are TRBV5-1 and TRBJ2-5; 9 bases line up with TRBD2. CDR1 is SGHRS and CDR2 is YFSETQ in the germline V gene. The CDR3 spans 15 residues. V lost 5 bases, J lost 0 bases, and 5 bases stayed unmatched.

CDR3 in DNA: TGTGCCAGCAGCTTAACAGGCGGTTCTGGGGCCAACGTCCTGACTTTC. As protein: CASSLTGGSGANVLTF. The rearrangement joins TRBV7-3 to TRBJ2-6; no clear D gene. Germline V gene data show CDR1 as SGHTA and CDR2 as FQGTGA. The germline V and J ends were trimmed by 0 bases and 1 base, with 7 bases remaining between them. The CDR3 contains 16 residues.

The chain joins TRBV28 to TRBJ1-1; D unresolved. V was cut by 3 bases and J by 4 bases, with 12 bases left in between. The CDR3 is 14 amino acids. The germline CDR1 and CDR2 sequences are MDHEN and SYDVKM. The DNA for the CDR3 is TGTGCCAGCAGTTTTCCGGGTCGGGGCACTGAAGCTTTCTTT. Translating it yields CASSFPGRGTEAFF.

The J gene is TRBJ1-5, the V gene TRBV18, with D possibly matching TRBD1 (6 bases). Germline loops: CDR1 KGHSH, CDR2 LQKENI. There are 15 residues in the CDR3. The V gene lost 5 bases and the J gene lost 0 bases, with 11 bases spanning the gap. The CDR3 DNA is TGTGCCAGCTCAAAGTGGGGGGCTAGCAATCAGCCCCAGCATTTT. It yields the protein CASSKWGASNQPQHF.